Below, one T cell receptor (beta chain) is given with its context. Its antigen remains unknown. These data belong to a study of persistence of HIV-infected CD4 T cells. In the study overall: Median time on suppressive ART was seven to nine years.

Sequencing used immunoSEQ version 4 in survey mode. Genomic DNA was diluted to roughly 9.4 ng/uL, up to roughly 1 ug per sample. Repertoires were generated with immunoSEQ multiplex PCR, while TCRdb's copy carries only in-frame clones and drops some. The sample contains about 20,000 clones, around three fifths of which appear only once. An overlapping HIV-1 Gag peptide pool stimulated these cells at about 0.94 ug/peptide/mL. Sorting selected CD4+ T cells upregulating both CD40 ligand and CD69. Donors had undetectable plasma HIV-1 RNA, under 50 copies/mL, for 4+ years. This CDR3 has 18 amino acids. Sequenced here: CD4+ T cells sorted from PBMCs after approximately 19-hour stimulation, sampled from a patient who received antiretroviral therapy. This chain links TRBV21-1 with TRBJ1-6; the table's D call, TRBD1, was not checked against the DNA. TRBV21-1 is termed a pseudogene. This clonotype was obtained from an adult woman with HIV who was CMV-seropositive. The CDR3 protein is CASSKGRYDRGIGSPLHF. The CDR3 DNA is TGTGCCAGCAGCAAAGGTAGGTATGACAGGGGAATAGGTTCACCCCTCCACTTT.